The rows below give T cell receptor beta chains drawn from one sample of a study of T cells in Graves' hyperthyroidism and ophthalmopathy. TCRdb independently ran MiXCR on the multiplex PCR reads; one entry per CDR3 protein. The sample holds 150,000 to 200,000 distinct CDR3 sequences; 15% to 20% are singletons and the top ten take 25% to 35%. Sequencing input: blood. These receptors all stem from a woman aged 45 to 65 with Graves' hyperthyroidism. Each CDR3 is given with its conserved first and last residue. D genes are given only for firm matches. Some rows mark clone size as missing; the rest say once, few, many or name a class of expanded clone.

>13|.|TRBV7-9|TRBJ2-7|many
TGTGCCAGCAGCTACAGCGAATCCTACGAGCAGTACTTC
CASSYSESYEQYF
>16|TRBD2|TRBV4-2|TRBJ2-1|.
TGTGCCAGCAGCCGAACGACTAGCGGGGGGGTTGGTGAGCAGCTCTTC
CASSRTTSGGVGEQLF
>14|TRBD1|TRBV12-3/TRBV12-4|TRBJ1-2|many
TGTGCCAGCAGTCCAAGGGGGCTTGTCTATGGCTACACCTTC
CASSPRGLVYGYTF
>17|.|TRBV28|TRBJ2-3|many
TGTGCCAGCAGTACAATCAGGATAGGAGCCGGATTAGATACGCAGTATTTT
CASSTIRIGAGLDTQYF
>14|TRBD2|TRBV10-3|TRBJ2-1|many
TGTGCCATCAGTTCAGCGGGGGGGATAGATGAGCAGTTCTTC
CAISSAGGIDEQFF
>12|TRBD2|TRBV12-3/TRBV12-4|TRBJ2-7|many
TGTGCCAGCAGTTCCAGGACTAGCGGGAAGTACTTC
CASSSRTSGKYF
>14|TRBD1|TRBV28|TRBJ2-7|many
TGTGCCAGCAGTCCCGGGACAGGGTCATTCGAGCAGTACTTC
CASSPGTGSFEQYF
>15|TRBD2|TRBV7-9|TRBJ2-1|many
TGTGCCAGCAGCTTGCCTAGCGGGGGGTACAATGAGCAGTTCTTC
CASSLPSGGYNEQFF
>12|.|TRBV20-1|TRBJ1-1|many
TGCAGTGCTAGAGCCAGGGACGCGAGAGCTTTCTTT
CSARARDARAFF
>15|TRBD1|TRBV5-1|TRBJ1-1|.
TGCGCCAGCAGCTCTCGACAGGGGGTGTCCACTGAAGCTCTCTTT
CASSSRQGVSTEALF
>16|TRBD1|TRBV20-1|TRBJ1-3|many
TGCAGTGCTAGTCGAGCAGCAGGGGGGTCTGGAAACACCATATATTTT
CSASRAAGGSGNTIYF
>10|.|TRBV6-1|TRBJ1-3|.
TGTGCCAGCAAACGAAACACCATATATTTT
CASKRNTIYF
>14|TRBD2|TRBV7-2|TRBJ2-1|many
TGTGCCAGCAGCTCACTAGCGGGGGTTAGTGAGCAGTTCTTC
CASSSLAGVSEQFF
>19|TRBD1|TRBV6-1|TRBJ1-5|few
TGTGCCAGCAGTGCCGTTTCGGTGGGTGCTACAGGGGCGCGGCAGCCCCAGCATTTT
CASSAVSVGATGARQPQHF
>17|TRBD1|TRBV7-2|TRBJ1-4|few
TGTGCCAGCAGCTTAGTAGGCGGGACAGGGTTTGGTGAAAAACTGTTTTTT
CASSLVGGTGFGEKLFF
>13|.|TRBV6-1|TRBJ1-6|many
TGTGCCAGCAGTTATTCTGAGATATCACCCCTCCACTTT
CASSYSEISPLHF
>15|TRBD2|TRBV6-1|TRBJ2-7|many
TGTGCCAGCACCCGGGACTACACGACCTCCTACGAGCAGTACTTC
CASTRDYTTSYEQYF
>15|TRBD1|TRBV4-3|TRBJ1-5|.
TGCGCCAGCAGCCATTCCAGGGGGTACAATCAGCCCCAGCATTTT
CASSHSRGYNQPQHF
>14|.|TRBV7-2|TRBJ1-1|many
TGTGCCAGCAGCACGAATCCGGTGTGGCCTGAAGCTTTCTTT
CASSTNPVWPEAFF
>14|TRBD1|TRBV6-1|TRBJ1-2|many
TGTGCCACCGAAGACAGGGGGCGAATCTATGGCTACACCTTC
CATEDRGRIYGYTF
>17|TRBD2|TRBV7-9|TRBJ2-5|many
TGTGCCAGCAGCCCCCGACTAGCGGGGGGCTACCAAGAGACCCAGTACTTC
CASSPRLAGGYQETQYF
>15|TRBD1|TRBV7-9|TRBJ2-1|few
TGTGCCAGCAGCTTGAAACAGGGGGCCTACAATGAGCAGTTCTTC
CASSLKQGAYNEQFF
>19|.|TRBV7-9|TRBJ1-2|many
TGTGCCAGCAGCCGTACCGATTCCAACTATTTCCAGGGGTACTATGGCTACACCTTC
CASSRTDSNYFQGYYGYTF
>14|TRBD2|TRBV24-1|TRBJ2-2|many
TGTGCCACCGAGACTAGCGTCTATGCCGGGGAGCTGTTTTTT
CATETSVYAGELFF
>14|TRBD1|TRBV11-3|TRBJ1-5|.
TGTGCCAGCAGCCTAAGACAGGGGGATCAGCCCCAGCATTTT
CASSLRQGDQPQHF
>15|TRBD2|TRBV12-3/TRBV12-4|TRBJ2-7|.
TGTGCCAGCAGTTTAGGACTAGCGGCCACCTACGAGCAGTACTTC
CASSLGLAATYEQYF
>16|.|TRBV6-5|TRBJ2-1|.
TGTGCCAGCAGTTACTCGACAGGGGAGGGGCAGTTTGAGCAGTTCTTC
CASSYSTGEGQFEQFF
>15|TRBD2|TRBV7-9|TRBJ2-5|many
TGTGCCAGCAGCCCGGCTAGCGGTTTAAAGAGGGCCCAGTACTTC
CASSPASGLKRAQYF
>15|TRBD2|TRBV11-2|TRBJ2-5|many
TGTGCCAGCAGCTTTAGCGGGGGGGCTGGGGAGACCCAGTACTTC
CASSFSGGAGETQYF
>16|TRBD1|TRBV2|TRBJ2-1|many
TGTGCCAGCAGTGTCAGGACAGGGTGGTCTCGGGATGAGCAGTTCTTC
CASSVRTGWSRDEQFF
>14|.|TRBV28|TRBJ2-3|many
TGTGCCAGCAGGGGGGCTCACCCCACAGATACGCAGTATTTT
CASRGAHPTDTQYF
>13|.|TRBV2|TRBJ2-5|many
TGTGCCAGCAGTTACGACTTGAAAGAGACCCAGTACTTC
CASSYDLKETQYF
>15|.|TRBV10-1|TRBJ1-6|.
TGCGCCAGCAGTGACAGGGGCAGGAATAATTCACCCCTCCACTTT
CASSDRGRNNSPLHF
>16|TRBD1|TRBV6-1|TRBJ2-1|many
TGTGCCAGCACCCCCGACCCGGGACAGGGGTACAATGAGCAGTTCTTC
CASTPDPGQGYNEQFF
>13|.|TRBV6-1|TRBJ1-1|many
TGTGCCAGCAGCGACAGGTCAGAGCCCCGAGCTTTCTTT
CASSDRSEPRAFF
>13|TRBD1|TRBV20-1|TRBJ2-7|.
TGCAGTGTTGGGACAGGGAATTCCTACGAGCAGTACTTC
CSVGTGNSYEQYF
>13|.|TRBV20-1|TRBJ1-4|many
TGCAGTGGCTTGGTGGAGAATAATGAAAAACTGTTTTTT
CSGLVENNEKLFF
>17|.|TRBV5-5|TRBJ1-1|.
TGTGCCAGCAGCTGGATTCGAGTGGGGAACATGAACACTGAAGCTTTCTTT
CASSWIRVGNMNTEAFF
>13|.|TRBV12-3/TRBV12-4|TRBJ1-1|many
TGTGCCAGCAGTTTAGAGGTATACACTGAAGCTTTCTTT
CASSLEVYTEAFF
>14|TRBD1|TRBV7-9|TRBJ1-5|many
TGTGCCAGCAGCTCCACAGGGGGCAATCAGCCCCAGCATTTT
CASSSTGGNQPQHF
>15|.|TRBV2|TRBJ2-2|many
TGTGCCAGCAGTGCTGGGACATCAAACACCGGGGAGCTGTTTTTT
CASSAGTSNTGELFF
>14|.|TRBV12-3/TRBV12-4|TRBJ2-1|many
TGTGCCAGCAGTTTGTGGTCTGTGGACAATGAGCAGTTCTTC
CASSLWSVDNEQFF
>15|.|TRBV7-3|TRBJ2-3|few
TGTGCCAGCAGCTTAACGTGGCTAAACACAGATACGCAGTATTTT
CASSLTWLNTDTQYF
>13|.|TRBV2|TRBJ1-4|many
TGTGCCACCAAGGACAGTCAAATGGGAAAACTGTTTTTT
CATKDSQMGKLFF
>14|.|TRBV11-2|TRBJ2-1|many
TGTGCCAGCAGCTTAGATCCGAGACGCAATGAGCAGTTCTTC
CASSLDPRRNEQFF
>15|.|TRBV12-3/TRBV12-4|TRBJ2-4|many
TGTGCCAGCAGTTTGGACCCCTGGGCCAAAAACATTCAGTACTTC
CASSLDPWAKNIQYF
>16|.|TRBV7-2|TRBJ2-3|many
TGTGCCAGCAGCGCCCCTGGGACTCGTAACACAGATACGCAGTATTTT
CASSAPGTRNTDTQYF